The rows below give T cell receptor beta chains drawn from one sample of a study of blood T cell repertoires in COVID-19. Data came from immunoSEQ multiplex PCR; TCRdb stores just in-frame clones and leaves some out. The sample includes 200,000 to 250,000 clones, about 81% of them seen just once. The sequenced sample consisted of peripheral blood. These receptors originate from a woman older than 75 with COVID-19, enrolled during active disease. The CDR3 runs from the conserved cysteine through the conserved F or W. A D gene is named only where the DNA matches it firmly. Clone sizes are given selectively: once, few, many, or a class where the clone is expanded.

D	V	size	J	CDR3	DNA
TRBD1	TRBV19	-	TRBJ2-7	CASRLGTGSSYEQYF	TGTGCCAGTAGACTTGGGACAGGATCGTCCTACGAGCAGTACTTC
TRBD1	TRBV23-1	-	TRBJ1-5	CARPPGQGAGNQPQHF	TGCGCCAGGCCGCCGGGACAGGGGGCTGGCAATCAGCCCCAGCATTTT
-	TRBV4-3	-	TRBJ1-2	CASSQENVGGGYTF	TGCGCCAGCAGCCAAGAAAACGTAGGGGGTGGCTACACCTTC
TRBD1	TRBV6-5	-	TRBJ1-2	CASAGTGKLYGYTF	TGTGCCAGCGCCGGGACAGGCAAACTCTATGGCTACACCTTC
-	TRBV3-1/TRBV3-2	-	TRBJ1-2	CASSHAGRPYGYTF	TGTGCCAGCAGCCATGCAGGGCGCCCCTATGGCTACACCTTC
-	TRBV5-1	-	TRBJ2-7	CASSLIGESQYEQYF	TGCGCCAGCAGCTTGATTGGGGAGAGTCAGTACGAGCAGTACTTC
TRBD1	TRBV2	-	TRBJ2-6	CASSVQGVGGANVLTF	TGTGCCAGCAGTGTACAGGGGGTGGGTGGGGCCAACGTCCTGACTTTC
TRBD2	TRBV7-2	-	TRBJ2-1	CASSLMLAGAYNEQFF	TGTGCCAGCAGCTTAATGTTAGCGGGAGCCTACAATGAGCAGTTCTTC
TRBD2	TRBV7-3	-	TRBJ2-5	CASSRTSGPQETQYF	TGTGCCAGCAGTCGGACTAGCGGGCCCCAAGAGACCCAGTACTTC
TRBD1	TRBV28	-	TRBJ1-2	CASGNRGRDYGYTF	TGTGCCAGCGGAAACAGGGGGCGAGACTATGGCTACACCTTC
-	TRBV5-1	few	TRBJ2-5	CASSRRGGETQYF	TGCGCCAGCAGCCGTAGGGGGGGAGAGACCCAGTACTTC
TRBD2	TRBV5-1	-	TRBJ2-5	CASSWTSQETQYF	TGCGCCAGCAGCTGGACTAGTCAAGAGACCCAGTACTTC
-	TRBV7-8	-	TRBJ2-4	CASSLFGRSGIAKNIQYF	TGTGCCAGCAGCTTATTCGGTAGGAGCGGTATCGCCAAAAACATTCAGTACTTC
-	TRBV3-1/TRBV3-2	-	TRBJ2-2	CASSLGLQNTGELFF	TGTGCCAGCAGCCTGGGACTCCAGAACACCGGGGAGCTGTTTTTT
TRBD1	TRBV6-5	-	TRBJ1-5	CATSTGGYSNQPQHF	TGTGCCACCTCGACAGGGGGCTATAGCAATCAGCCCCAGCATTTT
TRBD1	TRBV6-2/TRBV6-3	few	TRBJ1-2	CASSYSPGQGNYGYTF	TGTGCCAGCAGTTACTCCCCCGGACAGGGCAACTATGGCTACACCTTC
TRBD1	TRBV7-2	-	TRBJ1-3	CASSLGIGGKGNTIYF	TGTGCCAGCAGCTTAGGGATAGGGGGCAAAGGAAACACCATATATTTT